Listed here is a single T cell receptor beta chain. Its antigen remains unidentified. The input lacks base qualities; no much larger clone sits a single base away. The entry originates in a study of T cells after yellow fever vaccination (dated 2019 in TCRdb). About the full investigation: The SMART-Seq v4 Ultra Low Input RNA kit was used to prepare libraries from fractions with low cell numbers. Bulk TCR alpha and beta repertoires were sequenced longitudinally to track T-cell clones before and after primary and booster YFV17D yellow fever vaccination. Two healthy male donors, one aged 18 to 30 and one aged 30 to 40 years, made up the cohort. Blood was drawn at multiple timepoints before and after primary and secondary immunization, with bulk PBMC replicates and cell subsets isolated.

Relative to germline, V is 4 bases shorter and J is 6 bases shorter, with 15 bases between their ends. The germline V gene specifies SGHAT as CDR1 and FQNNGV as CDR2. Measured from the cysteine to the phenylalanine, the CDR3 is 14 residues long. Only the CDR3 portion is preserved as DNA: 42 bases, with reading frame beginning at the first base. The sample's treatment or condition label, decoded: live attenuated yellow fever vaccine strain. At each blood-draw timepoint, two biological replicates of bulk PBMCs were collected. A standard Ficoll-Paque protocol was used to isolate PBMCs from peripheral blood. TriZol was used to extract RNA from bulk PBMCs, CD4 and CD8 fractions, and dextramer-positive and dextramer-negative fractions. TCR cDNA was synthesized by 5'RACE template switching, through which a universal primer site and unique molecular identifiers were introduced. cDNA synthesis was primed from both the TCR alpha and TCR beta constant segments. Library amplification involved two PCR steps, and the second step added sample barcodes and sequencing adapters. Libraries were sequenced on Illumina HiSeq 2500 (2x100 bp) or NovaSeq (2x150 bp). The study's processing was this. MIGEC handled demultiplexing of reads and collapsing into UMI consensus sequences, while MiXCR performed V(D)J alignment. Vaccine-responding clonotypes were defined with edgeR using replicate PBMC samples, requiring FDR below 0.01 and a log2 fold change above 5 up to day 15. CD4 or CD8 identity was assigned to each bulk clonotype according to whether the clonotype was present at higher abundance in the sequenced CD4 repertoire or the sequenced CD8 repertoire. TCRdb reprocessed the public reads (quality trimming at Q25 with fastp, clone calling with MiXCR) and kept in-frame beta chains. Rows with one shared CDR3 protein collapse into an entry with the most common genes and DNA. TCRdb, rather than the study authors, made the V and J calls. The sample data list roughly 500,000 distinct CDR3 sequences, and 15% to 20% of these were observed just once. The top ten clonotypes cover around an eighth of the sample.

The study at large found these results: Only a couple of donors were included in the study, so the extent to which the findings can be generalized is limited. Because abundant contaminating clonotypes from the bulk population could be contained in FACS-sorted repertoires, computational filtering was required. After the booster, most of the clones that had expanded following primary vaccination were detected again (almost 98% of CD4 and roughly nine tenths of CD8), which suggests that memory was broadly maintained. Compared with the primary T-cell response, the secondary T-cell response was weaker but faster, peaking on day 5 rather than day 15. A small fraction of clonotypes appeared in both the CD4 and CD8 compartments, likely as a result of convergent recombination.

The sequence was obtained from a man aged 25 to 40 who received the YFV17D yellow fever vaccine. The sequencing used PBMCs, collected 15 days after the yellow fever booster vaccination. Recombination connected TRBV11-2 to TRBJ2-5, with the D segment identity uncertain. CDR3 sequence: CASSSARVGKTQYF. The bases are TGTGCCAGCAGCTCCGCCCGTGTGGGTAAGACCCAGTACTTC.